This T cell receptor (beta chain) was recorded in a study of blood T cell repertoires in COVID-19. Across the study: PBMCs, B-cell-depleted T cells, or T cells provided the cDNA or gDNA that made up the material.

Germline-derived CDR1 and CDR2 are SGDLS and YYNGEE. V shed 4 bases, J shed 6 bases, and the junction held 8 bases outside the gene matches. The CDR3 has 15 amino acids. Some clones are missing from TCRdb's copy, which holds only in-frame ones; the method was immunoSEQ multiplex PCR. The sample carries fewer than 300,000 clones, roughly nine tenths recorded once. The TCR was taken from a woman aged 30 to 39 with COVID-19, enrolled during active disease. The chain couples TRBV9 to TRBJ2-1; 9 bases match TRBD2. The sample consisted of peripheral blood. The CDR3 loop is CASSLTSGSRNEQFF. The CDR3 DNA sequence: TGTGCCAGCAGCTTGACTAGCGGCTCTCGCAATGAGCAGTTCTTC.